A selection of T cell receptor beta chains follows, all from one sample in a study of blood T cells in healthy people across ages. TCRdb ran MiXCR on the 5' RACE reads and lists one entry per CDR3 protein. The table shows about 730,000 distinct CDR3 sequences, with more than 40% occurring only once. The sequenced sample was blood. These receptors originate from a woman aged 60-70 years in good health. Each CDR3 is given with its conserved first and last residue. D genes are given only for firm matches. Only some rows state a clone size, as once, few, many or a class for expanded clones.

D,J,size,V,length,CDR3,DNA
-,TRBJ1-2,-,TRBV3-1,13,CASSQDQVAGYTF,TGTGCCAGCAGCCAAGATCAGGTAGCCGGCTACACCTTC
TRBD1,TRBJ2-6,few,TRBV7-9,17,CASSLEQGAAGANVLTF,TGTGCCAGCAGCTTAGAACAGGGGGCTGCTGGGGCCAACGTCCTGACTTTC
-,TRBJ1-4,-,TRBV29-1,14,CSAYSGTTNEKLFF,TGCAGCGCCTATTCCGGGACAACGAATGAAAAACTGTTTTTT
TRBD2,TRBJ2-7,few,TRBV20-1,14,CSARAGLADYEQYF,TGCAGTGCTAGAGCAGGACTAGCGGATTACGAGCAGTACTTC
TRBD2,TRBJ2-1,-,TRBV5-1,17,CASSSGLAGGPHNEQFF,TGCGCCAGCAGCTCTGGACTAGCGGGAGGGCCCCACAATGAGCAGTTCTTC
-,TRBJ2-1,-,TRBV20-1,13,CSARGPTGWEQFF,TGCAGTGCTAGAGGCCCGACAGGCTGGGAGCAGTTCTTC
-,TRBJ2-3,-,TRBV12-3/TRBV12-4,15,CASPPGRLGADTQYF,TGTGCCAGCCCCCCGGGGAGGCTAGGAGCAGATACGCAGTATTTT
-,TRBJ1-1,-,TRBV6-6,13,CASSYSGRTEAFF,TGTGCCAGCAGTTACTCAGGGAGGACGGAAGCTTTCTTT
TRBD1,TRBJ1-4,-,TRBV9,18,CASSAFGTGGAQAEKLFF,TGTGCCAGCAGCGCCTTCGGGACAGGGGGCGCCCAGGCCGAAAAACTGTTTTTT
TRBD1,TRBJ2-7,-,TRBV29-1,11,CSAGQDYEQYF,TGCAGCGCTGGACAGGACTACGAGCAGTACTTC
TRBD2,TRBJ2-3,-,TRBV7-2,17,CASSFPSTSGTTDTQYF,TGTGCCAGCAGCTTTCCCAGCACTAGCGGTACCACAGATACGCAGTATTTT
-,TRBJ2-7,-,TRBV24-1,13,CATSDERAYEQYF,TGTGCCACCAGTGACGAAAGGGCGTACGAGCAGTACTTC
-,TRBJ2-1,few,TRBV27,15,CASSRLGGPYNEQFF,TGTGCCAGCAGTCGACTAGGGGGACCCTACAATGAGCAGTTCTTC
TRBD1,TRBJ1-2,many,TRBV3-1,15,CASSQADRLNYGYTF,TGTGCCAGCAGCCAAGCGGACAGGCTGAACTATGGCTACACCTTC
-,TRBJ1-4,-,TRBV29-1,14,CSVREGTQGEKLFF,TGCAGCGTAAGAGAGGGGACGCAAGGTGAAAAACTGTTTTTT
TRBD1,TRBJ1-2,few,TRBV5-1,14,CASSHGQGAQGYTF,TGCGCCAGCAGCCACGGACAGGGGGCGCAGGGCTACACCTTC
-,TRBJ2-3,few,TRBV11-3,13,CASSLEKGLTQYF,TGTGCCAGCAGCTTAGAAAAGGGGTTGACGCAGTATTTT